This TCR beta chain was recovered during a study of T cell responses to AZD1222 COVID-19 vaccine (dated by TCRdb to about 2021). Background on the whole study: A total of more than 230 trial participants underwent TCR sequencing, of whom 200 to 220 had received two doses of AZD1222 and approximately 25 had received two doses of the MenACWY control vaccine. Trial participants were enrolled by age into 18-55, 56-69 and 70-plus year subgroups, with 148, 28 and 57 TCR-sequenced participants respectively. What the research found in general, with its limitations: Participants were mostly white British, with more females than males. The authors suggested clonal diversity may have been underestimated. Epitopes outside the regions mutated in the B.1.351 and B.1.1.7 variants were reportedly recognized by nearly half of the unique spike-specific TCRs. CD4 TCRs associated with the vaccine covered the entire spike protein, and the dominant responses were in regions 160-218 and 743-854. Conclusions about previously exposed vaccinees are limited because only 5 or 6 AZD1222 recipients were SARS-CoV-2 seropositive at baseline. Spike-specific TCR breadth and depth rose significantly after two AZD1222 doses compared with day 0 and with MenACWY recipients. Because no day 14 peak-response samples were available, repertoires were characterized only after the peak T cell response. The 56-69-year group was small, and its depth increase did not reach significance, likely because of low power.

CDR1 and CDR2, per the germline V gene (reference sequence), are LNHDA and SQIVND. V is pared back by 10 bases and J by 7 bases, with 20 bases lying between the germline termini. From the cysteine through the phenylalanine, the CDR3 covers 13 amino acids. Only the CDR3 DNA stays, 39 bases, in frame from base 1. The CDR3 regions of human TCRbeta chains were subjected to immunosequencing. The paper's processing steps were these. TCRs in the repertoires were matched against a reference library of SARS-CoV-2-specific TCRs that had been generated with the MIRA antigen-specificity platform. Breadth was defined as the fraction of unique TCRs that were SARS-CoV-2-associated, and depth was defined as the fraction of total T cells that were SARS-CoV-2-associated. Using the MIRA data, each spike-specific TCR was mapped to the spike region that the TCR reacts to and placed in a CD4 or CD8 class. Log10-transformed breadth and depth values were compared by one-way ANOVA with Sidak's multiple comparisons tests. This is the immuneACCESS table as TCRdb keeps it, with only in-frame sequences that have V and J called. A part of the clones is gone; compared with another copy, unresolved V genes explain less than half, and the rest is unexplained. V and J calls and clone size are given by that table; D and trimming were obtained from the DNA. The sample contains about 140,000 clones, roughly nine tenths of them found a single time. Jointly, the top ten make up 7% to 9% of the sample.

Turning to this clone: Its antigen has not been determined. No base quality values were provided; no much bigger clone lies one nucleotide off.

The time point label of this sample denotes: about 28 days (+/-7) after the second vaccine dose. According to the study, the label for this sample's treatment or condition signals: meningococcal conjugate vaccine given as trial control. Samples from vaccinated people were obtained from the UK trials COV001 and COV002, which included a single-blind randomized controlled phase 2/3 trial of AZD1222 (ChAdOx1 nCoV-19) in healthy adults. For TCRbeta chain sequencing, PBMC samples from trial participants were taken at day 0 and at day 28 after the second dose. The receptor chain draws on TRBV19 and TRBJ2-7; D gene: possibly TRBD1, on 6 matching bases. This clonotype was sampled from an adult who received the MenACWY meningococcal vaccine as a control. The specimen was peripheral blood, collected 28 days after the second dose of the MenACWY control vaccine. The CDR3 protein is CATRGRDLGEQYF. The bases read TGTGCCACCAGGGGCAGGGATTTAGGTGAGCAGTACTTC.